This TCR beta chain comes out of a study of blood T cell repertoires in COVID-19. The wider study: Specimens from acute and convalescent COVID-19 originated in the United States, Italy and Spain. The cDNA or gDNA used as material had been derived from T cells, B-cell-depleted T cells, or PBMCs.

Original analysis: Estimation of nucleated cell counts was performed using reference gene primer amplification. Repertoires were generated with immunoSEQ multiplex PCR, while TCRdb's copy carries only in-frame clones and drops some. That table furnishes V, J and clone size, whereas the DNA furnished D and trimming. The sample has about 100,000 clones; around 81% are singletons. The clonotype originates from a man aged 50-60 years with active or convalescent COVID-19. Sequencing input: peripheral blood.

Written as DNA, the CDR3 is TGTGCCAGCAGCTTCCGGCCGGGACTCCAAGAGACCCAGTACTTC. It specifies CASSFRPGLQETQYF. The chain employs TRBV5-5 and TRBJ2-5; a weak D match, TRBD2 (6 bases). V lost 2 bases and J 1 base, leaving 12 bases between the germline ends. This CDR3 contains 15 residues. CDR1 and CDR2 (germline): SGHKS, YYEKEE (reference sequence).